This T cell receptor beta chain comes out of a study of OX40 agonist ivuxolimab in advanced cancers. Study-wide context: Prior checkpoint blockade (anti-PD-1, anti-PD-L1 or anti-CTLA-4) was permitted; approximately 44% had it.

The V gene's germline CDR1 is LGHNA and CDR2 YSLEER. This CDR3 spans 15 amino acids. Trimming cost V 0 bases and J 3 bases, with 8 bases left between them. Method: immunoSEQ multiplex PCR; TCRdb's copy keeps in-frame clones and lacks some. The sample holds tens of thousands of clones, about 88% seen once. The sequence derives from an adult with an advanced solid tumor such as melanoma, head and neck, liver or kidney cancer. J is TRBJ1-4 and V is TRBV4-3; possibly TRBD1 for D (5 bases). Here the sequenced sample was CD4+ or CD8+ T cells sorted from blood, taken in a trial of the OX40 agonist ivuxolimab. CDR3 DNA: TGCGCCAGCAGCCAAGAGGGGGGGTCTAATGAAAAACTGTTTTTT. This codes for CASSQEGGSNEKLFF.